This T cell receptor (beta chain) was recorded in a study of blood T cell repertoires in COVID-19. This clone is medium-sized in the sample. Germline values: CDR1 MNHEY, CDR2 SVGAGI. The CDR3 is 15 amino acids. J was trimmed by 8 bases and V by 2 bases; bases with no gene match: 7. Clones were read by immunoSEQ multiplex PCR, and TCRdb kept only the in-frame ones, dropping some. In the table there are about 45,000 clones, more than 75% of which are singletons. This sequence was found in a man between 65 and 80 years old with acute or convalescent COVID-19. The rearrangement uses TRBV6-5 and TRBJ2-1, with 9 bases lining up with TRBD2. The sequencing input was peripheral blood. The DNA for the CDR3 is TGTGCCAGCAGTTACGGGGCGGGGGGGCAATATGAGCAGTTCTTC. This encodes CASSYGAGGQYEQFF.